The sequence of this TCR beta chain was determined in a study of blood T cell repertoires in COVID-19. Study-level information: The origin of the acute and convalescent COVID-19 samples was the United States, Italy and Spain.

Authors' data handling: It was from reference gene primer amplification that nucleated cell counts were estimated. This table comes from immunoSEQ multiplex PCR, and its TCRdb copy is limited to in-frame clones, with some not included. V and J calls and clone size are given by that table; D and trimming were obtained from the DNA. This table holds some 350,000 clones, approximately 86% found once. The clonotype was recovered from a human donor in a cohort sampled during active COVID-19. Sequencing input: peripheral blood.

The CDR3 DNA sequence: TGTGCCAGCAGCTTAGAGGGGACAGTGCAGTACTTC. This sequence encodes CASSLEGTVQYF. The chain recombines TRBV7-9 with TRBJ2-7; TRBD1 aligns across 7 bases. Losses at the gene ends were 1 base for V and 9 bases for J; bases not matched to a gene: 3. Germline V gives CDR1 SEHNR, CDR2 FQNEAQ (reference sequence). This CDR3 is built from 12 residues.